This passage covers 9 T cell receptor beta chains from one sample sequenced in a study of blood T cell repertoires in COVID-19. The data were produced by immunoSEQ multiplex PCR, yet TCRdb's version contains in-frame clones alone and is incomplete. This sample has about 100,000 clones, with roughly 92% found just once. Sample: peripheral blood. All receptors derive from a man in his 70s with acute or convalescent COVID-19.

This chain links TRBV6-6 with TRBJ1-2, with D possibly being TRBD1 (6 bases). This CDR3 spans 16 amino acids. V was cut by 2 bases and J by 0 bases, with 13 bases left in between. The germline V gene encodes CDR1 MNHNY and CDR2 SVGAGI (reference sequence). CDR3 in amino acids: CASSYPGEEANYGYTF. CDR3 nucleotides: TGTGCCAGCAGTTACCCAGGGGAAGAAGCTAACTATGGCTACACCTTC.

The rearrangement links TRBV7-9 to TRBJ1-1, with D possibly TRBD1 on 5 matching bases. The ends were cut back, 6 bases at V and 2 bases at J, with 10 bases in the middle. The germline gives CDR1 SEHNR, CDR2 FQNEAQ (reference sequence). The CDR3 spans 13 residues. In nucleotides, the CDR3 is TGTGCCAGCAGTCTCAGGGCAAACACTGAAGCTTTCTTT. It encodes CASSLRANTEAFF.

V gene TRBV6-6 combines with J gene TRBJ2-5; the D gene is possibly TRBD1 (5 bases). Germline CDR1 and CDR2: MNHNY and SVGAGI (reference sequence). V was pared by 0 bases and J by 1 base, with 12 bases between. This CDR3 has 16 residues. The CDR3 region has the DNA TGTGCCAGCAGTTACTCCACGACGGACATCCAAGAGACCCAGTACTTC. Translation gives CASSYSTTDIQETQYF.

In this sample, this clone turned up once. The chain recombines TRBV3-1 (or the pseudogene TRBV3-2) with TRBJ2-3; D gene ambiguous. Trimming took off 2 bases at V and 5 bases at J, with 11 bases between the two ends. The CDR3 extends over 14 amino acids. CDR1 LGHDT and CDR2 YNNKEL come from the germline V gene (reference sequence). The CDR3 DNA follows: TGTGCCAGCAGCCAAAACCAGAGGTTAGATACGCAGTATTTT. Protein sequence: CASSQNQRLDTQYF.

This chain connects TRBV6-5 to TRBJ2-7, with 7 bases that match TRBD1. CDR1 is MNHEY, CDR2 SVGAGI, per germline. The CDR3 has 13 residues. Trimming took 6 bases from V and 2 from J; bases not matched to a gene: 4. CDR3 nucleotides: TGTGCCAGCAGGGACAGGCCCCCCTACGAGCAGTACTTC. Its translation is CASRDRPPYEQYF.

This chain connects TRBV28 to TRBJ1-6, with a tentative D call TRBD1 (5 bases). Per germline, CDR1 MDHEN and CDR2 SYDVKM. V gave up 6 bases and J gave up 1 base, with 16 bases separating them. The CDR3 runs 17 residues. The CDR3 reads CASSSLVGGSYNSPLHF. CDR3 bases: TGTGCCAGCAGCTCCCTGGTGGGGGGTTCCTATAATTCACCCCTCCACTTT.

V is TRBV5-6 and J is TRBJ2-7; the match to TRBD2 covers 11 bases. Germline assignment: CDR1 SGHDT and CDR2 YYEEEE. J gave up 4 bases and V 3 bases, and 6 bases lay outside the gene matches. The CDR3 is 15 residues long. The CDR3 DNA reads as TGTGCCAGCAGCTACTGGACTAGCGGGCTTTACGAGCAGTACTTC. Encoded protein: CASSYWTSGLYEQYF.

The chain combines TRBV9 with TRBJ2-1, with 7 bases lining up with TRBD1. V dropped 0 bases and J dropped 4; count of bases not matched to a gene: 4. The CDR3 runs 15 residues. Germline lookup yields CDR1 SGDLS and CDR2 YYNGEE. The CDR3 DNA reads TGTGCCAGCAGCGTAGATGGGGACAGTTACAATGAGCAGTTCTTC. Its translation is CASSVDGDSYNEQFF.

The chain recombines TRBV7-6 with TRBJ1-1; D not certain. The CDR3 has 14 amino acids. V was trimmed by 1 base and J by 1 base, leaving 7 bases between them. Per germline, CDR1 SGHVS and CDR2 FNYEAQ. CDR3 DNA sequence: TGTGCCAGCAGCTTAGGTTCGAGGAACACTGAAGCTTTCTTT. As protein: CASSLGSRNTEAFF.